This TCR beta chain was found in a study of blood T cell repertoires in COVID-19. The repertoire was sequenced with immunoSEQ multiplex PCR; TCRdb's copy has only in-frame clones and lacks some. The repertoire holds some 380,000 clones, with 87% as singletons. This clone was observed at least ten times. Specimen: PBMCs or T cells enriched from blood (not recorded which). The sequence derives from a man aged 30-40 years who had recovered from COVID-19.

The CDR3 coding sequence is TGTGCCAGCAGCTTAGACGCAGGGGTTGGAAACACCATATATTTT. Translation gives CASSLDAGVGNTIYF. This chain joins TRBV7-9 and TRBJ1-3; tentatively, D is TRBD1 (6 bases). The length of the CDR3 is 15 residues. The V end was cut by 1 base, the J end by 3 bases, with 10 bases between. The germline V gene encodes CDR1 SEHNR and CDR2 FQNEAQ (reference sequence). The entire variable domain, with the rest obtained from reference TRBV7-9 and TRBJ1-3, is as follows: DTGVSQNPRHKITKRGQNVTFRCDPISEHNRLYWYRQTLGQGPEFLTYFQNEAQLEKSRLLSDRFSAERPKGSFSTLEIQRTEQGDSAMYLCASSLDAGVGNTIYFGEGSWLTVV.